This T cell receptor beta chain was identified during a study of CD4 and CD8 cells across lung adenocarcinoma regions. TCRdb recomputed calls from the PCR reads with MiXCR, one row per CDR3 protein. The sample consists of about 19,000 distinct CDR3 sequences, 46% of them appearing once. There are 14 residues in the CDR3. Germline V lookup: CDR1 GTSNPN, CDR2 SVGIG (reference sequence). V lost 4 bases to trimming and J lost 5 bases, with 14 bases between them. This clonotype was observed once. Localized lung adenocarcinoma, a non-small cell lung cancer, affected the donors. The specimen sequenced was CD4+ T cells from the margin of a lung tumor. This TCR was recovered from a male donor with lung adenocarcinoma. The CD4 and CD8 labels of this study may be unreliable. The V gene is TRBV30, the J gene TRBJ1-4; perhaps TRBD1 as D (5 bases). The CDR3 DNA follows: TGTGCCTGGAATAAGGGGTTAGGGAATGAAAAACTGTTTTTT. As protein: CAWNKGLGNEKLFF. Combining the CDR3 with reference TRBV30 and TRBJ1-4 gives the whole variable domain SQTIHQWPATLVQPVGSPLSLECTVEGTSNPNLYWYRQAAGRGLQLLFYSVGIGQISSEVPQNLSASRPQDRQFILSSKKLLLSDSGFYLCAWNKGLGNEKLFFGSGTQLSVL.